This passage covers 20 T cell receptor beta chains from one sample sequenced in a study of T cells after yellow fever vaccination. One entry per CDR3 protein, called by TCRdb with MiXCR from the 5' RACE reads. The sample gives nearly 350,000 distinct CDR3 sequences, roughly 8.3% of which show up once; 17% is in the top ten. Sequences were derived from PBMCs, sampled around 45 days after the first yellow fever vaccination. These receptors all come from a man aged 18 to 29 who received the YFV17D yellow fever vaccine.

This chain uses TRBV7-9 with TRBJ1-3; D remains ambiguous. The CDR3 is 14 residues long. Germline-derived CDR1 and CDR2 are SEHNR and FQNEAQ (reference sequence). With 1 base removed from V and 8 bases from J, the gap between germline ends came to 12 bases. CDR3 residues: CASSLGGPWDTIYF. The CDR3 region has the DNA TGTGCCAGCAGCTTAGGCGGCCCCTGGGACACCATATATTTT.

A few counts support this clonotype. V and J are TRBV11-2 and TRBJ2-3; D might be TRBD1 or TRBD2, each matching 5 bases. This CDR3 comprises 14 residues. Trimming cost V 0 bases and J 14 bases, with 18 bases left between them. Germline V gene lookup returns CDR1 SGHAT and CDR2 FQNNGV. DNA for the CDR3: TGTGCCAGCAGCTTAGAGGGACGGCCCTCGGTGGGGTATTTT. It codes for CASSLEGRPSVGYF.

The chain recombines TRBV6-2 or TRBV6-3 with TRBJ2-1; D possibly uses TRBD1 or TRBD2 (6 bases each). V lost 4 bases, J lost 7 bases, and 23 bases lay in between. CDR1 and CDR2 (germline): MNHEY, SVGEGT. This CDR3 has 17 amino acids. The CDR3 DNA reads as TGTGCCAGCAGTTCAAGTCCGGGGGCCTCCAGGGGAAATGAGCAGTTCTTC. Encoded protein: CASSSSPGASRGNEQFF.

This clonotype was observed many times. One end of the junction does not line up with germline, which may come from a read error. This chain connects TRBV4-1 to TRBJ2-5; weak D call: TRBD1 (5 bases). This CDR3 has 12 residues. Germline V gene data show CDR1 as MGHRA and CDR2 as YSYEKL. CDR3 sequence (DNA): TGTGCCAGCAGCCAAGACAGAGAGACCCAGTACTTC. It translates to CASSQDRETQYF.

This clonotype was detected a few times. This chain connects TRBV11-1 to TRBJ2-2, with D maybe TRBD2 (5 bases). Germline assignment: CDR1 SGHAT and CDR2 FQDESV (reference sequence). This CDR3 comprises 16 residues. Between the trimmed V and J ends, which lost 6 bases and 0 bases, there was a span of 14 bases. The CDR3: CASSPAAGTNTGELFF. The DNA of the CDR3 is TGTGCCAGCAGTCCTGCGGCGGGTACGAACACCGGGGAGCTGTTTTTT.

The J gene is TRBJ1-2, the V gene TRBV29-1; possibly TRBD1 for D (5 bases). The CDR3 has 14 residues. Germline loops: CDR1 SQVTM, CDR2 ANQGSEA. V was shortened by 0 bases and J by 8 bases, with 16 bases between the two germline ends. The CDR3 sequence is CSVEEGPRGDGYTF. For the CDR3, the DNA is TGCAGCGTTGAAGAGGGGCCCCGAGGGGACGGCTACACCTTC.

V gene TRBV19 combines with J gene TRBJ2-2; no definite D call. Germline V gene data show CDR1 as LNHDA and CDR2 as SQIVND (reference sequence). The V and J ends lost 5 bases and 2 bases respectively, with 6 bases between them. This CDR3 is built from 13 residues. CDR3 residues: CASSGDNTGELFF. The CDR3 region has the DNA TGTGCCAGTAGTGGGGATAACACCGGGGAGCTGTTTTTT.

This sequence joins TRBV20-1 and TRBJ2-2; the match to TRBD2 covers 12 bases. The CDR3 is 14 residues long. Germline values: CDR1 DFQATT, CDR2 SNEGSKA (reference sequence). V dropped 6 bases and J dropped 6; count of bases not matched to a gene: 5. The CDR3 sequence is CSALLAGGPGELFF. DNA for the CDR3: TGCAGTGCACTTCTAGCGGGGGGGCCCGGGGAGCTGTTTTTT.

This clonotype has only a few counts. The chain employs TRBV5-1 and TRBJ2-5; the D gene is possibly TRBD2 (6 bases). Germline CDR1 SGHRS, CDR2 YFSETQ. V was shortened by 5 bases and J by 4 bases, with 15 bases between the two germline ends. The CDR3 covers 14 residues. In nucleotides, the CDR3 is TGCGCCAGCAGTCCAGGGACGCGGGGAGAGACCCAGTACTTC. This translates into CASSPGTRGETQYF.

This clonotype was recorded a few times. The chain links TRBV20-1 to TRBJ2-5, with D perhaps matching TRBD2 (5 bases). V was clipped by 6 bases and J by 7 bases, with 15 bases between them. The germline V gene encodes CDR1 DFQATT and CDR2 SNEGSKA (reference sequence). The CDR3 contains 12 residues. The CDR3 sequence is CSAGLVRGTQYF. In nucleotides, the CDR3 is TGCAGTGCCGGACTCGTCCGGGGGACCCAGTACTTC.

This clonotype has a count of ten or more. V is TRBV5-1 and J is TRBJ1-5; D possibly corresponds to TRBD1 (5 bases). Between the trimmed V and J ends, which lost 1 base and 4 bases, there was a span of 9 bases. CDR1 is SGHRS, CDR2 YFSETQ, per germline. The CDR3 has 14 amino acids. The CDR3 region is CASSLLPGNQPQHF. CDR3 in DNA: TGCGCCAGCAGCTTGTTGCCAGGGAATCAGCCCCAGCATTTT.

This clonotype was seen at least ten times. The rearrangement joins TRBV29-1 to TRBJ1-2, with D unclear. This CDR3 has 14 residues. The V gene lost 0 bases and the J gene lost 2 bases, with 10 bases spanning the gap. Looked up from germline, CDR1 is SQVTM and CDR2 is ANQGSEA. The CDR3 loop reads CSVEDSEANYGYTF. The CDR3 DNA follows: TGCAGCGTTGAAGATAGCGAGGCCAACTATGGCTACACCTTC.

This chain links TRBV7-2 with TRBJ2-1, with D hard to call. This CDR3 is 14 amino acids long. Germline CDR1 is SGHTA and CDR2 is FQGNSA. Trimming took 2 bases from V and 5 from J, leaving 10 bases between them. CDR3 amino acids: CASSLRAINNEQFF. The DNA of the CDR3 is TGTGCCAGCAGCTTAAGGGCGATAAACAATGAGCAGTTCTTC.

This clonotype was observed a handful of times. The V gene is TRBV7-9, the J gene TRBJ1-1, with a possible D match to TRBD1 (6 bases). CDR3 length: 13 residues. Germline lookup yields CDR1 SEHNR and CDR2 FQNEAQ (reference sequence). With 5 bases removed from V and 7 bases from J, the gap between germline ends came to 14 bases. The CDR3 loop reads CASSTQGLGEAFF. The CDR3, as DNA: TGTGCCAGCAGCACCCAGGGGCTAGGTGAAGCTTTCTTT.

This clonotype was observed a few times. The CDR3 region has the DNA TGTGCCAGCAGGACTCTTAATGAGCAGTTCTTC. This sequence encodes CASRTLNEQFF. The rearrangement joins TRBV11-1 to TRBJ2-1, with D uncertain. CDR1 and CDR2 from the germline V gene are SGHAT and FQDESV (reference sequence). Trimming stripped 6 bases from V and 7 bases from J, with 7 bases between. The CDR3 spans 11 residues.

This clonotype was picked up a small number of times. The V call is TRBV4-2, the J call TRBJ2-4, with 7 bases identical to TRBD2. This CDR3 is 18 amino acids long. Unmatched junction bases numbered 11, after V lost 3 bases and J lost 0 bases. Germline V gives CDR1 LGHNA, CDR2 YNFKEQ. For the CDR3, the DNA is TGTGCCAGCAGCCAGGAAGGGAGGGCGTCTCTAGCCAAAAACATTCAGTACTTC. Translated, it gives CASSQEGRASLAKNIQYF.

The chain joins TRBV10-3 to TRBJ1-2; D is uncertain. Germline-derived CDR1 and CDR2 are ENHRY and SYGVKD. This CDR3 spans 12 amino acids. Trimming took off 2 bases at V and 8 bases at J, with 9 bases between the two ends. This CDR3 reads CAISELESGYTF. The CDR3, as DNA: TGTGCCATCAGTGAGCTCGAGTCCGGCTACACCTTC.

CDR3: CASRPSETAYGYTF. Here the CDR3 DNA reads TGTGCCAGCAGACCCTCCGAGACAGCATATGGCTACACCTTC. The chain combines TRBV7-2 with TRBJ1-2; tentatively, D is TRBD1 (5 bases). Germline CDR1 and CDR2: SGHTA and FQGNSA. This CDR3 region has 14 residues. V was clipped by 6 bases and J by 5 bases, with 16 bases between them.

The chain recombines TRBV6-2 or TRBV6-3 with TRBJ1-2; weak D call: TRBD1 (6 bases). V lost 5 bases, J lost 6 bases, and 10 bases lay in between. Germline V gene sequence: CDR1 MNHEY, CDR2 SVGEGT. This CDR3 is 12 amino acids long. The CDR3 DNA reads TGTGCCAGCAGTCGGACAGACAATGGCTACACCTTC. Translated: CASSRTDNGYTF.

V is TRBV9 and J is TRBJ1-3; D is unresolved. The CDR3 contains 15 residues. Germline CDR1 reads SGDLS; CDR2 reads YYNGEE. Trimming stripped 0 bases from V and 0 bases from J, with 7 bases between. CDR3 amino acids: CASSVGGGSGNTIYF. The CDR3 DNA reads as TGTGCCAGCAGCGTAGGAGGTGGCTCTGGAAACACCATATATTTT.